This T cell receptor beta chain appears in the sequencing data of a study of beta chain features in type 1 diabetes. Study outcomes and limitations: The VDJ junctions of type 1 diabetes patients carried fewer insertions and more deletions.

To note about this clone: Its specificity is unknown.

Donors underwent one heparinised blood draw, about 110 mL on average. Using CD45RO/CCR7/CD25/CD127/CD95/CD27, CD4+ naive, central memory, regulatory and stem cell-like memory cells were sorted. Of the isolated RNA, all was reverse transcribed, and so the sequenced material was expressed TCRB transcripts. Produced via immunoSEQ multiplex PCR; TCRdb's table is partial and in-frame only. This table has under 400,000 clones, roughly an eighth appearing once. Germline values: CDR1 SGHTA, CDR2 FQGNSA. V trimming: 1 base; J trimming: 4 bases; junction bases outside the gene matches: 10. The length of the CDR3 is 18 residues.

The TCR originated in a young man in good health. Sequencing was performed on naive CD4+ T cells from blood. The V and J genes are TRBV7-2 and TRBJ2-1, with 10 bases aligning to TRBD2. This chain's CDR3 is CASSLVSSGRAPYNEQFF. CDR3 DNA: TGTGCCAGCAGCTTAGTTTCCAGCGGGAGGGCCCCTTACAATGAGCAGTTCTTC. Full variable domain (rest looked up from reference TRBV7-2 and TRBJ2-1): GAGVSQSPSNKVTEKGKDVELRCDPISGHTALYWYRQSLGQGLEFLIYFQGNSAPDKSGLPSDRFSAERTGGSVSTLTIQRTQQEDSAVYLCASSLVSSGRAPYNEQFFGPGTRLTVL.